Each of the 18 T cell receptor beta chains below was sequenced from the same sample in a study of cytomegalovirus exposure and HLA in healthy donors. It was with 60 Vbeta and 13 Jbeta primers that the PCR ran. The repertoire was sequenced with immunoSEQ multiplex PCR; TCRdb's copy has only in-frame clones and lacks some. The sample has about 170,000 clones, 75% to 90% seen once. Sequenced input: PBMCs. Receptors originate from a man younger than 40 in good health and CMV-seropositive.

The genes are TRBV30 and TRBJ1-5; TRBD1 aligns across 8 bases. With 2 bases clipped from V and 7 bases from J, the junction kept 7 bases outside the gene matches. Germline V lookup: CDR1 GTSNPN, CDR2 SVGIG (reference sequence). CDR3 length: 14 residues. CDR3 protein: CAWSTGQGGQPQHF. The CDR3 DNA follows: TGTGCCTGGAGTACCGGACAGGGCGGCCAGCCCCAGCATTTT.

The genes are TRBV6-1 and TRBJ2-3, with 10 bases aligning to TRBD2. The germline V gene encodes CDR1 MNHNS and CDR2 SASEGT. This CDR3 has 14 amino acids. The V segment lost 8 bases and the J segment 4 bases; nucleotides outside the gene matches: 6. CDR3 sequence: CASSTLAGADTQYF. DNA of the CDR3: TGTGCCAGCTCAACGCTAGCGGGGGCAGATACGCAGTATTTT.

A remark on this clone: The same CDR3 is also encoded by other DNA sequences in this sample. The chain is built from TRBV9 and TRBJ1-2; TRBD1 matches at 7 bases. The CDR3 length is 13 residues. The V and J ends lost 1 base and 6 bases, in that order; junction bases with no gene match: 3. Per germline, CDR1 SGDLS and CDR2 YYNGEE. CDR3 DNA: TGTGCCAGCAGCGTAACAGGGGTGGATGGCTACACCTTC. Protein sequence: CASSVTGVDGYTF.

The CDR3 loop reads CASSAPAGMKQYF. The CDR3 DNA follows: TGCGCCAGCAGCGCTCCAGCGGGAATGAAACAGTACTTC. This rearrangement joins TRBV5-1 to TRBJ2-7; 7 nucleotides line up with TRBD2. Germline V CDR1 and CDR2: SGHRS, YFSETQ. The V gene end was trimmed by 4 bases and the J gene end by 10 bases; junction bases not matched to a gene: 11. The CDR3 totals 13 residues.

This chain connects TRBV6-1 to TRBJ2-5; a weak D match, TRBD2 (7 bases). The V end lost 6 bases, the J end lost 5 bases, and 13 bases lay between the germline ends. The CDR3 is 13 residues long. Germline lookup yields CDR1 MNHNS and CDR2 SASEGT. CDR3 region: CASRGLRGETQYF. CDR3 nucleotides: TGTGCCAGCAGGGGACTAAGGGGGGAGACCCAGTACTTC.

The V and J genes are TRBV4-1 and TRBJ1-6, with D uncertain. V was trimmed by 0 bases and J by 0 bases, leaving 12 bases between them. Germline V CDR1 and CDR2: MGHRA, YSYEKL. The CDR3 spans 18 residues. This CDR3 is CASSQEWALSSYNSPLHF. Here the CDR3 DNA reads TGCGCCAGCAGCCAAGAGTGGGCATTGAGCTCCTATAATTCACCCCTCCACTTT.

The rearrangement uses TRBV9 and TRBJ1-3; a weak D match, TRBD1 (5 bases). Germline lookup yields CDR1 SGDLS and CDR2 YYNGEE. This CDR3 has 14 residues. Trimming cost V 6 bases and J 4 bases, with 14 bases left between them. CDR3 coding DNA: TGTGCCAGCACCCCGGGAGGGACGGGAAACACCATATATTTT. Translation: CASTPGGTGNTIYF.

J is TRBJ2-2 and V is TRBV4-2; D ambiguous. The germline V gene has CDR1 LGHNA and CDR2 YNFKEQ. V was trimmed by 0 bases and J by 6 bases, leaving 14 bases between them. The CDR3 is 16 residues long. CDR3 coding DNA: TGTGCCAGCAGCCAAGATCGGCAGGCCCGATCCGGGGAGCTGTTTTTT. This encodes CASSQDRQARSGELFF.

The V gene is TRBV4-1, the J gene TRBJ1-2, with 12 positions matching TRBD1. The germline gives CDR1 MGHRA, CDR2 YSYEKL. V gave up 5 bases and J gave up 6 bases; unmatched junction bases: 13. The CDR3 runs to 17 residues. The CDR3 DNA reads as TGCGCCAGCAGCGGGCGGGACAGGGGGCGCACCGGCGATGGCTACACCTTC. Translating gives CASSGRDRGRTGDGYTF.

The chain links TRBV7-2 to TRBJ2-3, with TRBD2 identical over 12 bases. The germline gives CDR1 SGHTA, CDR2 FQGNSA. V shed 5 bases, J shed 5 bases, and the junction held 11 bases outside the gene matches. The CDR3 contains 17 residues. The DNA for the CDR3 is TGTGCCAGCAGCACAAGGACTAGCGGGACCAAAGGAGATACGCAGTATTTT. This encodes CASSTRTSGTKGDTQYF.

CDR3 protein: CASSGGTEAGTSQYEQYF. The DNA for the CDR3 is TGTGCCAGCAGTGGCGGGACAGAAGCCGGGACTAGCCAATACGAGCAGTACTTC. V usage is TRBV2 and J usage is TRBJ2-7; 9 bases line up with TRBD2. Germline V lookup: CDR1 SNHLY, CDR2 FYNNEI. This CDR3 is built from 18 residues. With V trimmed by 4 bases and J by 4 bases, 17 bases remained unmatched. The variable domain in full, completed from reference TRBV2 and TRBJ2-7, reads EPEVTQTPSHQVTQMGQEVILRCVPISNHLYFYWYRQILGQKVEFLVSFYNNEISEKSEIFDDQFSVERPDGSNFTLKIRSTKLEDSAMYFCASSGGTEAGTSQYEQYFGPGTRLTVT.

V is TRBV6-5 and J is TRBJ1-2; a weak D match, TRBD1 (5 bases). The length of the CDR3 is 13 residues. The V end lost 6 bases, the J end lost 2 bases, and 10 bases lay between the germline ends. CDR1 MNHEY and CDR2 SVGAGI come from the germline V gene. CDR3 sequence (DNA): TGTGCCAGCAGCATGACAGTAAACTATGGCTACACCTTC. Protein sequence: CASSMTVNYGYTF.

The chain couples TRBV5-6 to TRBJ2-1; D might be TRBD2 (6 bases). Per the germline V gene, CDR1 is SGHDT and CDR2 is YYEEEE. V was shortened by 4 bases and J by 4 bases, with 15 bases between the two germline ends. The CDR3 has 15 residues. The CDR3 DNA follows: TGTGCCAGCAGCCTACCGGGACTGAGTTACAATGAGCAGTTCTTC. It codes for CASSLPGLSYNEQFF.

The rearrangement joins TRBV29-1 to TRBJ1-1; the match to TRBD1 covers 9 bases. From germline, CDR1 is SQVTM and CDR2 ANQGSEA. There are 14 residues in the CDR3. V lost 4 bases to trimming and J lost 3 bases; unmatched junction nucleotides: 6. CDR3 sequence (DNA): TGCAGCGTTGCTCCGGGACAGGGTTACACTGAAGCTTTCTTT. As protein: CSVAPGQGYTEAFF.

The V and J genes are TRBV2 and TRBJ1-2; weak D call: TRBD1 (5 bases). Trimming took off 5 bases at V and 2 bases at J, with 9 bases between the two ends. CDR1 and CDR2 from the germline V gene are SNHLY and FYNNEI. The CDR3 length is 13 residues. This CDR3 reads CASSLDKNYGYTF. Written as DNA, the CDR3 is TGTGCCAGCAGTTTGGACAAGAACTATGGCTACACCTTC.

This chain uses TRBV18 with TRBJ2-1, with 10 bases matching TRBD2. V was clipped by 2 bases and J by 10 bases; unmatched bases: 5. CDR1 is KGHSH and CDR2 is LQKENI in the germline V gene. CDR3 length: 14 amino acids. The CDR3 DNA reads TGTGCCAGCTCACCAAATAGCGGGGGGTCAGAGCAGTTCTTC. Its protein product is CASSPNSGGSEQFF.

The chain is built from TRBV27 and TRBJ2-7; D possibly corresponds to TRBD1 (6 bases). V was shortened by 0 bases and J by 4 bases, with 10 bases between the two germline ends. CDR3 size: 14 residues. Germline values: CDR1 MNHEY, CDR2 SMNVEV (reference sequence). For the CDR3, the DNA is TGTGCCAGCAGTTTATCTGGACAGACTTACGAGCAGTACTTC. It is translated as CASSLSGQTYEQYF.

The chain couples TRBV27 to TRBJ2-7; 10 bases align to TRBD1. V lost 4 bases to trimming and J lost 2 bases; unmatched junction nucleotides: 8. From germline, CDR1 is MNHEY and CDR2 SMNVEV (reference sequence). The CDR3 totals 16 residues. Here the CDR3 DNA reads TGTGCCAGCAGTTCCTCCCCCGGGACAGGGGCCTACGAGCAGTACTTC. This codes for CASSSSPGTGAYEQYF.